A single sample is the source of the 17 T cell receptor beta chains below, sequenced in a study of CD8 T cells in ankylosing spondylitis. TCRdb reprocessed the 5' RACE reads with MiXCR, giving one entry per CDR3 protein. The sample carries some 130,000 distinct CDR3 sequences, 7% to 10% recorded once. The sequencing input was blood, either unsorted or a sorted T cell fraction (not recorded which). These receptors were obtained from a male donor with ankylosing spondylitis or in good health (not recorded which).

This clonotype was seen more than once but under ten times. This sequence joins TRBV29-1 and TRBJ2-7; D remains unclear. The CDR3 is made up of 14 amino acids. CDR1 and CDR2 from the germline V gene are SQVTM and ANQGSEA. V shed 4 bases and J shed 2 bases, with 15 bases lying between them. The DNA of the CDR3 is TGCAGCGTTGTCCTTGTCGGACGAACCTACGAGCAGTACTTC. It yields the protein CSVVLVGRTYEQYF.

This clonotype has at least ten counts. The chain couples TRBV4-3 to TRBJ2-1, with D possibly matching TRBD2 (6 bases). The CDR3 spans 12 residues. The V end lost 3 bases, the J end lost 15 bases, and 15 bases lay between the germline ends. The germline V gene has CDR1 LGHNA and CDR2 YSLEER. The CDR3 DNA reads TGCGCCAGCAGCCACCGGGGGTCTAGCCCGTTCTTC. Amino acid sequence: CASSHRGSSPFF.

Many counts were recorded for this clonotype. The chain employs TRBV28 and TRBJ2-5, with TRBD2 matching 9 bases. Germline trimming cut 6 bases from V and 4 bases from J; bases unmatched to any gene: 6. The CDR3 is made up of 14 amino acids. Germline V CDR1 and CDR2: MDHEN, SYDVKM. CDR3 sequence: CASSLAGRGETQYF. CDR3 DNA: TGTGCCAGCAGCCTAGCGGGGAGAGGAGAGACCCAGTACTTC.

This clonotype was picked up many times. DNA for the CDR3: TGCAGTGCTAGAGATGAAGGGGGGGCGTTGAACACTGAAGCTTTCTTT. Amino acids: CSARDEGGALNTEAFF. The rearrangement uses TRBV20-1 and TRBJ1-1; weak D call: TRBD1 (6 bases). The germline CDR1 and CDR2 sequences are DFQATT and SNEGSKA (reference sequence). The V and J ends lost 0 bases and 0 bases respectively, with 14 bases between them. The CDR3 is 16 residues long.

CDR3 nucleotides: TGTGCCAGCAGCCAAGAAGGGGACAGGCAGTACTTC. Translation: CASSQEGDRQYF. This sequence joins TRBV3-1 and TRBJ2-7; 7 bases align to TRBD1. The CDR3 length is 12 residues. Germline CDR1 reads LGHDT; CDR2 reads YNNKEL (reference sequence). With V trimmed by 0 bases and J by 9 bases, 2 bases remained unmatched.

This clonotype appeared many times. The chain is built from TRBV7-8 and TRBJ2-3; D unclear. V gave up 5 bases and J gave up 1 base, with 7 bases separating them. The germline V gene has CDR1 SGHVS and CDR2 FQNEAQ. The CDR3 sequence is 13 residues long. This CDR3 reads CASSPDRTDTQYF. DNA of the CDR3: TGTGCCAGCAGCCCGGACCGCACAGATACGCAGTATTTT.

This clonotype was counted ten times or more. The chain couples TRBV29-1 to TRBJ1-5; D gene unclear. This CDR3 contains 12 residues. V dropped 4 bases and J dropped 4 bases, with 8 bases sitting between them. Germline V gene lookup returns CDR1 SQVTM and CDR2 ANQGSEA. DNA of the CDR3: TGCAGCGTTGGGGAAAGGAATCAGCCCCAGCATTTT. Encoded protein: CSVGERNQPQHF.

This clonotype was found many times. The chain combines TRBV4-3 with TRBJ1-4, with D possibly TRBD1 on 6 matching bases. This CDR3 region has 15 residues. V lost 0 bases and J 8 bases, leaving 13 bases between the germline ends. The germline CDR1 and CDR2 sequences are LGHNA and YSLEER. For the CDR3, the DNA is TGCGCCAGCAGCCAAGATAACAGGGTGGGGGAAAAACTGTTTTTT. Its translation: CASSQDNRVGEKLFF.

This clonotype was seen repeatedly, ten times or more. This chain links TRBV7-9 with TRBJ2-6; no clear D gene. Trimming stripped 5 bases from V and 6 bases from J, with 2 bases between. The germline CDR1 and CDR2 sequences are SEHNR and FQNEAQ (reference sequence). This CDR3 region has 11 residues. CDR3 DNA sequence: TGTGCCAGCAGCCCGGCCAACGTCCTGACTTTC. It specifies CASSPANVLTF.

There are many counts of this clonotype. The rearrangement joins TRBV10-3 to TRBJ2-7; possibly TRBD1 for D (5 bases). CDR1 and CDR2 from the germline V gene are ENHRY and SYGVKD. This CDR3 contains 13 residues. Deletions cut 4 bases from V and 3 bases from J, with 10 bases between. In DNA, the CDR3 is TGTGCCATCAGTGGTGTTCAGGGCTACGAGCAGTACTTC. Its translation is CAISGVQGYEQYF.

This chain connects TRBV19 to TRBJ2-2, with 7 bases aligning to TRBD1. There are 17 residues in the CDR3. Germline lookup yields CDR1 LNHDA and CDR2 SQIVND (reference sequence). J gave up 6 bases and V 9 bases, and 19 bases lay outside the gene matches. CDR3 region: CASYTGKGAIFAGELFF. The CDR3 coding sequence is TGTGCCAGCTATACAGGAAAGGGGGCGATTTTTGCCGGGGAGCTGTTTTTT.

This clonotype was picked up a small number of times. The rearrangement joins TRBV6-2 or TRBV6-3 to TRBJ2-7; tentatively, D is TRBD2 (6 bases). This CDR3 is 13 amino acids long. Trimming shortened V by 4 bases and J by 4 bases, and 11 bases separated the two germline ends. Germline lookup yields CDR1 MNHEY and CDR2 SVGEGT. The CDR3 DNA reads as TGTGCCAGCAGTTCCGGGAGAAGGTACGAGCAGTACTTC. This translates into CASSSGRRYEQYF.

Only a few counts were recorded for this clonotype. The chain combines TRBV5-5 with TRBJ2-1, with D unresolved. Trimming removed 5 bases from V and 8 bases from J, with 14 bases in between. Germline V CDR1 and CDR2: SGHKS, YYEKEE (reference sequence). The CDR3 totals 13 residues. The chain's CDR3 is CASSQRMGDEQFF. The DNA for the CDR3 is TGTGCCAGCAGTCAGCGCATGGGTGATGAGCAGTTCTTC.

This clonotype came up many times. The chain couples TRBV5-1 to TRBJ2-3; 13 bases are shared with TRBD2. V lost 7 bases to trimming and J lost 4 bases; unmatched junction nucleotides: 9. Germline V gives CDR1 SGHRS, CDR2 YFSETQ. The CDR3 has 16 amino acids. This CDR3 reads CASFAGLAGSADTQYF. CDR3 nucleotides: TGCGCCAGCTTCGCGGGACTAGCGGGATCGGCAGATACGCAGTATTTT.

This clonotype has more than one count but fewer than ten. J is TRBJ2-5 and V is TRBV4-3; no definite D call. The CDR3 length is 16 residues. Germline V gene lookup returns CDR1 LGHNA and CDR2 YSLEER. Trimming stripped 0 bases from V and 5 bases from J, with 16 bases between. The CDR3 sequence is CASSQDWSGGLETQYF. Here the CDR3 DNA reads TGCGCCAGCAGCCAAGATTGGTCGGGTGGTTTGGAGACCCAGTACTTC.

This clonotype was found many times. The chain uses TRBV12-3 or TRBV12-4 and TRBJ2-7; D possibly uses TRBD1 or TRBD2 (5 bases each). V lost 0 bases to trimming and J lost 2 bases, with 8 bases between them. CDR3 length equals 14 residues. CDR3 DNA sequence: TGTGCCAGCAGTTTAGCGGGGGAGACCTACGAGCAGTACTTC. This translates into CASSLAGETYEQYF.

The rearrangement joins TRBV12-3 or TRBV12-4 to TRBJ2-7; D is perhaps TRBD1 (6 bases). The CDR3 loop spans 16 amino acids. Trimming took 5 bases from V and 2 from J, leaving 19 bases between them. The CDR3, as DNA: TGTGCCAGCAGTCCCGGGGTGGGGGCGATGACCTACGAGCAGTACTTC. As protein: CASSPGVGAMTYEQYF.